This TCR beta chain was recovered during a study of T-cell memory formation after mild COVID-19. TCRdb ran MiXCR on the 5' RACE reads and lists one entry per CDR3 protein. The sample records 150,000 to 200,000 distinct CDR3 sequences, 9.5% to 13% being singletons. This CDR3 region has 10 residues. Trimming shortened V by 5 bases and J by 5 bases, and 1 base separated the two germline ends. The V gene's germline CDR1 is MDHEN and CDR2 SYDVKM. This clonotype was obtained from a man between 18 and 29 years old who had mild COVID-19 (a few samples of this study predate the infection). Cell type and time point are not known. This chain connects TRBV28 to TRBJ2-1; D remains ambiguous. Sequencing was carried out using PBMCs or a T cell subset sorted from them (not recorded which). DNA of the CDR3: TGTGCCAGCAGTGACAATGAGCAGTTCTTC. Amino acids: CASSDNEQFF.